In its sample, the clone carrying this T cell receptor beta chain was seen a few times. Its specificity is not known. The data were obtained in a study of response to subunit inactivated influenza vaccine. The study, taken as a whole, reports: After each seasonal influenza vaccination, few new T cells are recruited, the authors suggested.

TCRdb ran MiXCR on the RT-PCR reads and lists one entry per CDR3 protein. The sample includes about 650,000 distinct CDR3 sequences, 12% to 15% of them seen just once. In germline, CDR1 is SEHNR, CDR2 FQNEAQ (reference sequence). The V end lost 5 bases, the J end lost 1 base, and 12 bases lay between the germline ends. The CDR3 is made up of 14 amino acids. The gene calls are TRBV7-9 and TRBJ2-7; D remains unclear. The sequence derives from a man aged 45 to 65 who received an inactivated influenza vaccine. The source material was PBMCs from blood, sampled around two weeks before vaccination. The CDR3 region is CASSPKLLSYEQYF. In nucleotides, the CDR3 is TGTGCCAGCAGCCCTAAGCTATTATCCTACGAGCAGTACTTC. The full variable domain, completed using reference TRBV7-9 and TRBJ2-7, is DTGVSQNPRHKITKRGQNVTFRCDPISEHNRLYWYRQTLGQGPEFLTYFQNEAQLEKSRLLSDRFSAERPKGSFSTLEIQRTEQGDSAMYLCASSPKLLSYEQYFGPGTRLTVT.